This T cell receptor beta chain is from a study of T cell repertoires in cytomegalovirus infection. Study context: From public TCR beta signatures came an indication of both CMV infection and matching HLA type.

J lost 5 bases, V lost 3 bases, and 6 bases had no gene match. This CDR3 is 15 amino acids long. CDR1 and CDR2 (germline): KGHDR, SFDVKD. Findings and limits, study-wide: Across the ex vivo response, the dominant clonotypes were HLA-C-restricted CMV-specific TCR beta clonotypes. Summed frequency of shared TCR beta families picked out CMV carriers who also had the relevant HLA.

A note on this clonotype: Its antigen is undetermined.

TCRdb re-analysed the reads in MiXCR, keeping a single row per CDR3 protein. The sample consists of some 600,000 distinct CDR3 sequences, 20% to 25% of them appearing once. The chain joins TRBV24-1 to TRBJ2-1; 7 bases line up with TRBD1. The TCR was taken from a human donor in good health (CMV status not recorded). Some clones in this sample may be carry-over from other donors' samples. Sequenced: CD8+ T cells from PBMCs. The DNA for the CDR3 is TGTGCCACCAGTGATCTATGGGACAGTAACAATGAGCAGTTCTTC. Translated: CATSDLWDSNNEQFF.